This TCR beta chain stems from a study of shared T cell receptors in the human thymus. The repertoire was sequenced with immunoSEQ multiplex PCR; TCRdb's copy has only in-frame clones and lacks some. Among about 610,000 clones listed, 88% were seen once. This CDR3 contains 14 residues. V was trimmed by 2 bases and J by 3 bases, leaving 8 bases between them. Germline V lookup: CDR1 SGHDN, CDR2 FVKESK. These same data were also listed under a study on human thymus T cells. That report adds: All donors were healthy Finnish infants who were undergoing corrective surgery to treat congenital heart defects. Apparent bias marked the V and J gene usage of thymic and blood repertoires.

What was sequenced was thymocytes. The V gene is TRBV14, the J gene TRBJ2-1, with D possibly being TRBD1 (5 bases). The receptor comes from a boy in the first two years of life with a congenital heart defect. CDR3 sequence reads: CASSQSRDYNEQFF. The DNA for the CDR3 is TGTGCCAGCAGCCAATCCAGGGACTACAATGAGCAGTTCTTC.